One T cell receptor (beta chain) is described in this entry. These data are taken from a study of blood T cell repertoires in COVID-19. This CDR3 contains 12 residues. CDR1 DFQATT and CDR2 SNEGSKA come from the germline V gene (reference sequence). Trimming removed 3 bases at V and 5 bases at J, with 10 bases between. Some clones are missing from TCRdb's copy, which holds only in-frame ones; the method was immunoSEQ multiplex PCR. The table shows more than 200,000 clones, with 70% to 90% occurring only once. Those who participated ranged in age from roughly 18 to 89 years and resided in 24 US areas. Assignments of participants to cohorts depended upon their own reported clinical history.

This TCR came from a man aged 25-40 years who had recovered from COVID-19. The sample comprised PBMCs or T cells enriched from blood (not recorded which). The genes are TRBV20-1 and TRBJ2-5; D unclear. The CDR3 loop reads CSASGSGETQYF. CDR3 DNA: TGCAGTGCTAGTGGCTCCGGGGAGACCCAGTACTTC.